Below are 7 T cell receptor beta chains sequenced from a single sample in a study of cytotoxic CD8 clonotypes in ibrutinib-treated CLL (dated by TCRdb to about 2021). Libraries were built with the immunoSEQ multiplex PCR assay. TCRdb re-hosts the immuneACCESS table, in-frame sequences only. Its copies lack some clones; in the studies checked, an unresolved V gene accounts for under half of them, and the cause for the rest is not known. Here the sample has around 250,000 clones; 70% occur a single time. Together, the top ten hold approximately 15% of the sample. The meaning of the sample's time point label: 20 to 30 months on ibrutinib. The sequenced sample was PBMCs, obtained after 24 months of ibrutinib treatment. The receptors here all came from a human donor with chronic lymphocytic leukemia.

The table lists this clone with a few counts. The chain uses TRBV7-9 and TRBJ1-3; D unresolved. Germline V lookup: CDR1 SEHNR, CDR2 FQNEAQ (reference sequence). V was shortened by 4 bases and J by 0 bases, with 7 bases between the two germline ends. CDR3 size: 14 residues. In nucleotides, the CDR3 is TGTGCCAGCAGCTCAATCAGCTCTGGAAACACCATATATTTT. Translated, it gives CASSSISSGNTIYF.

This clone has a single count. Other nucleotide sequences in the sample specify the same CDR3. The CDR3 DNA is TGCAGTGCCGCGGGGCAAGAGACCCAGTACTTC. This sequence encodes CSAAGQETQYF. V gene TRBV20-1 combines with J gene TRBJ2-5, with D maybe TRBD2 (6 bases). Germline V gives CDR1 DFQATT, CDR2 SNEGSKA (reference sequence). V lost 6 bases and J 2 bases, leaving 7 bases between the germline ends. The CDR3 is made up of 11 amino acids.

The count of this clone is one. The rearrangement joins TRBV19 to TRBJ2-3; D may be TRBD2 (5 bases). V lost 8 bases, J lost 2 bases, and 17 bases lay in between. CDR3 length: 15 residues. Germline V gene lookup returns CDR1 LNHDA and CDR2 SQIVND (reference sequence). The CDR3 loop is CASESRGALTDTQYF. Here the CDR3 DNA reads TGTGCCAGTGAGTCCCGGGGAGCTCTCACAGATACGCAGTATTTT.

This clone was recorded once. The chain is built from TRBV6-5 and TRBJ1-1; no definite D call. This CDR3 contains 13 residues. The germline V gene encodes CDR1 MNHEY and CDR2 SVGAGI. Trimming pared 6 bases from V and 1 base from J, leaving 9 bases between. CDR3 in amino acids: CASSDPPNTEAFF. In DNA form, the CDR3 reads TGTGCCAGCAGCGATCCACCGAACACTGAAGCTTTCTTT.

V is TRBV5-6 and J is TRBJ2-1; 8 bases are shared with TRBD2. This CDR3 region has 15 residues. The junction had 1 base not matched to a gene; V was cut back by 2 bases and J by 0 bases. Germline V gene data show CDR1 as SGHDT and CDR2 as YYEEEE. The CDR3 DNA is TGTGCCAGCAGCTTCAGCGGGAGCTCCTACAATGAGCAGTTCTTC. This gives the protein CASSFSGSSYNEQFF.

This clone was detected once. V and J are TRBV28 and TRBJ1-1; D not certain. The V and J ends lost 4 bases and 7 bases respectively, with 13 bases between them. From germline, CDR1 is MDHEN and CDR2 SYDVKM. The CDR3 runs 13 residues. The CDR3 DNA reads as TGTGCCAGCAGTTCTCGTGAGGACCGTGAAGCTTTCTTT. It translates to CASSSREDREAFF. Full variable domain (rest looked up from reference TRBV28 and TRBJ1-1): DVKVTQSSRYLVKRTGEKVFLECVQDMDHENMFWYRQDPGLGLRLIYFSYDVKMKEKGDIPEGYSVSREKKERFSLILESASTNQTSMYLCASSSREDREAFFGQGTRLTVV.

The chain employs TRBV28 and TRBJ1-2; TRBD1 is a possible D gene (5 bases). V gave up 1 base and J gave up 8 bases, with 14 bases separating them. The V gene's germline CDR1 is MDHEN and CDR2 SYDVKM. The CDR3 is made up of 14 amino acids. Written as DNA, the CDR3 is TGTGCCAGCAGTTTATTAGGGGTGGGAGGGGGCTACACCTTC. Its protein is CASSLLGVGGGYTF.